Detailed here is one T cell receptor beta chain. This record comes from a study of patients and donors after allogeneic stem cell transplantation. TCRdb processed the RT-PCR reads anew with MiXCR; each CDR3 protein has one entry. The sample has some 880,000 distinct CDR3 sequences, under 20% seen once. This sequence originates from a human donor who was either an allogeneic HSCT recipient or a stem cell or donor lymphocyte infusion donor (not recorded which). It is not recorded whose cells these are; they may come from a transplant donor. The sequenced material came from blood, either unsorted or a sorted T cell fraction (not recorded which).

CDR3 nucleotide sequence: TGTGCCAGCAGCTTGACAGGTTACAAGAACACTGAAGCTTTCTTT. Translating gives CASSLTGYKNTEAFF. V and J are TRBV11-2 and TRBJ1-1; a possible D gene is TRBD1 (6 bases). This CDR3 comprises 15 residues. Trimming took 3 bases from V and 1 from J, leaving 12 bases between them. Germline V gene data show CDR1 as SGHAT and CDR2 as FQNNGV.